This TCR beta chain was recorded in a study of blood T cell repertoires in COVID-19. Generated by immunoSEQ multiplex PCR, the TCRdb table keeps only in-frame clones and is missing some. Seen here are about 180,000 clones, about 86% observed once, and the top ten hold 7% to 10%. This CDR3 region has 15 residues. V trimming: 5 bases; J trimming: 3 bases; junction bases outside the gene matches: 5. Germline V CDR1 and CDR2: SGHRS, YFSETQ. The chain uses TRBV5-1 and TRBJ1-4; 9 nucleotides agree with TRBD1. The specimen was peripheral blood. The TCR sequence derives from a man aged 50 to 60 with active or convalescent COVID-19. CDR3 protein: CASRAGTGSNEKLFF. DNA of the CDR3: TGCGCCAGCAGGGCCGGGACAGGGTCTAATGAAAAACTGTTTTTT. The full variable domain, its missing parts supplied by reference TRBV5-1 and TRBJ1-4, is KAGVTQTPRYLIKTRGQQVTLSCSPISGHRSVSWYQQTPGQGLQFLFEYFSETQRNKGNFPGRFSGRQFSNSRSEMNVSTLELGDSALYLCASRAGTGSNEKLFFGSGTQLSVL.